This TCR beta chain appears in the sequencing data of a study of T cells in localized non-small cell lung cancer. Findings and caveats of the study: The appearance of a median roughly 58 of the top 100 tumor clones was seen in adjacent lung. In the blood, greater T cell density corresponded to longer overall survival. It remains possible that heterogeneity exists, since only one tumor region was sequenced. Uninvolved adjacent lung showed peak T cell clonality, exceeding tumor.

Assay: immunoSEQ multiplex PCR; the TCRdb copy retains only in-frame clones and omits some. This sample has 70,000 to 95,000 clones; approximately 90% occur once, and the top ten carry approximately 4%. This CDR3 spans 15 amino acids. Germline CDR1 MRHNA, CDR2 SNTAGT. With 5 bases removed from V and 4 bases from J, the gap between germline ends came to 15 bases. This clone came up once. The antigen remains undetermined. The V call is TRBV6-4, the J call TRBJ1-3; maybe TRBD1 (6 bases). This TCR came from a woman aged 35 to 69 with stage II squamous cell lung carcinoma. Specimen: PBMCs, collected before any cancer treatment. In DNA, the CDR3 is TGTGCCAGCAGTCTCAATACAGGGCCCGGAAACACCATATATTTT. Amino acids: CASSLNTGPGNTIYF.